This T cell receptor beta chain was retrieved from a study of blood T cells in healthy people across ages. This clonotype was seen a handful of times. Its antigen is unknown. Isolation of PBMCs gave at least 7 million cells per sample. Combining a sample-barcoded 5' primer with a J-beta primer mix, a second PCR ran for roughly 7 to 12 cycles. Samples each returned at least 3 million CDR3-containing paired-end reads. MiXCR was run by TCRdb on the 5' RACE reads, yielding one entry per CDR3 protein. The sample lists over 700,000 distinct CDR3 sequences; 50% to 65% were seen once. Overall study results and limits: More naive CD4+ cells and higher diversity were found in long-lived than in aged donors.

The sample was blood. The sequence was collected from a man older than 75 in good health.

CDR3 nucleotides: TGTGCCAGCAGCAAGGGGCGGGATCACTACGAGCAGTACTTC. Its translation is CASSKGRDHYEQYF. The rearrangement links TRBV21-1 to TRBJ2-7; the table gives TRBD1 as D, unverified against the DNA. TRBV21-1 is a pseudogene locus. The CDR3 totals 14 residues.